The 8 T cell receptor beta chains listed next were all sequenced from one sample in a study of shared clonotypes between healthy human individuals. Assay used: immunoSEQ multiplex PCR; TCRdb lists only in-frame clones, some missing. This sample carries more than 2,000,000 clones, approximately 93% of them seen once, and the ten largest clones take 0.39%. The sequencing sample was made of naive CD4+ T cells from PBMCs. Sample subset: CD45RA+ positively selected. The source is a man between 18 and 35 years old in good health. Some clones in this sample may be carry-over from other donors' samples.

The V gene is TRBV2, the J gene TRBJ2-5; perhaps TRBD1 as D (6 bases). The CDR3 covers 13 residues. CDR1 and CDR2 from the germline V gene are SNHLY and FYNNEI. With 5 bases removed from V and 5 bases from J, the gap between germline ends came to 12 bases. CDR3 region: CASSTGFDETQYF. The CDR3 DNA reads TGTGCCAGCAGTACAGGGTTCGATGAGACCCAGTACTTC.

This clone was seen a handful of times. Within the sample, other DNA sequences also encode this same CDR3. This sequence joins TRBV28 and TRBJ1-1; D is unclear. CDR1 and CDR2 from the germline V gene are MDHEN and SYDVKM. This CDR3 is built from 12 residues. V was cut by 3 bases and J by 6 bases, with 8 bases left in between. The CDR3 sequence is CASSFRVAEAFF. CDR3 DNA sequence: TGTGCCAGCAGTTTCCGGGTTGCTGAAGCTTTCTTT.

This clone was seen just once. The rearrangement joins TRBV5-4 to TRBJ1-2; the match to TRBD1 covers 7 bases. Unmatched junction bases numbered 7, after V lost 5 bases and J lost 3 bases. Germline-derived CDR1 and CDR2 are SGHNT and YYREEE (reference sequence). CDR3 size: 14 residues. DNA for the CDR3: TGTGCCAGCAGAACTCGACAGGGCGACTATGGCTACACCTTC. It specifies CASRTRQGDYGYTF.

The rearrangement links TRBV11-2 to TRBJ2-1, with TRBD2 matching 11 bases. J gave up 7 bases and V 1 base, and 6 bases lay outside the gene matches. Germline V gives CDR1 SGHAT, CDR2 FQNNGV. The CDR3 length is 16 residues. The CDR3 DNA sequence: TGTGCCAGCAGCTTAGTTACTAGCGGGAGTTGGAATGAGCAGTTCTTC. It is translated as CASSLVTSGSWNEQFF.

The chain links TRBV18 to TRBJ1-2, with a weak D call TRBD1 (6 bases). With 5 bases removed from V and 4 bases from J, the gap between germline ends came to 17 bases. Looked up from germline, CDR1 is KGHSH and CDR2 is LQKENI. The CDR3 has 15 amino acids. The CDR3 spells CASSAPGARPYGYTF. The DNA for the CDR3 is TGTGCCAGCTCAGCTCCGGGGGCGCGACCCTATGGCTACACCTTC.

This clone appeared a single time. In the same sample, other DNA sequences code for this CDR3. The rearrangement uses TRBV2 and TRBJ2-3; D unclear. The CDR3 has 11 residues. Germline assignment: CDR1 SNHLY and CDR2 FYNNEI. V was shortened by 4 bases and J by 4 bases, with 3 bases between the two germline ends. In DNA form, the CDR3 reads TGTGCCAGCAGTGTGGCAGATACGCAGTATTTT. Translated, it gives CASSVADTQYF.

The chain recombines TRBV15 with TRBJ1-1; possible D gene TRBD1, 6 bases. The CDR3 spans 15 residues. Deletions cut 0 bases from V and 0 bases from J, with 8 bases between. In germline, CDR1 is LNHNV, CDR2 YYDKDF (reference sequence). As DNA, the CDR3 is TGTGCCACCAGCAGAGATGGGGGCATGAACACTGAAGCTTTCTTT. This gives the protein CATSRDGGMNTEAFF.

V and J are TRBV18 and TRBJ1-4; TRBD1 matches 7 bases. Germline loops: CDR1 KGHSH, CDR2 LQKENI. The CDR3 runs to 14 residues. V dropped 5 bases and J dropped 14; count of bases not matched to a gene: 14. CDR3 protein: CASSSSPEGALLFF. In DNA form, the CDR3 reads TGTGCCAGCTCAAGTTCTCCGGAGGGGGCGCTCCTGTTTTTT.